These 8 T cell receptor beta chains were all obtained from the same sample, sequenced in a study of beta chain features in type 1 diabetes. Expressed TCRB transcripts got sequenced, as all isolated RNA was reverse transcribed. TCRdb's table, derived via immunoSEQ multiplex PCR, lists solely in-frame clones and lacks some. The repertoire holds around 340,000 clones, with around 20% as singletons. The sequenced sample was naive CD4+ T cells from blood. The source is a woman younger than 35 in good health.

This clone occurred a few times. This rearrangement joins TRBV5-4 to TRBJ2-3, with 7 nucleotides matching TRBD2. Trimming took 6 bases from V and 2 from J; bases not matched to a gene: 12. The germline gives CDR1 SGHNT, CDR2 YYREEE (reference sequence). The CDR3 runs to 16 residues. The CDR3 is CASTRMGGGSTDTQYF. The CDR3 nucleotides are TGTGCCAGCACCCGGATGGGCGGGGGATCCACAGATACGCAGTATTTT.

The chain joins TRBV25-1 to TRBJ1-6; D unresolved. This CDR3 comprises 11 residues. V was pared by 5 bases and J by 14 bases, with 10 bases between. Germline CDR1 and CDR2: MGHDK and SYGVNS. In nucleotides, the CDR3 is TGTGCCAGCAGTACGGACTGGGCCCTCCACTTT. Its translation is CASSTDWALHF.

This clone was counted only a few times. CDR3 region: CASSLGGDYGYTF. CDR3 coding DNA: TGTGCCAGCAGCTTGGGAGGTGACTATGGCTACACCTTC. The chain has TRBV7-9 and TRBJ1-2; D unresolved. Germline assignment: CDR1 SEHNR and CDR2 FQNEAQ (reference sequence). The V end was cut by 3 bases, the J end by 3 bases, with 8 bases between. There are 13 residues in the CDR3.

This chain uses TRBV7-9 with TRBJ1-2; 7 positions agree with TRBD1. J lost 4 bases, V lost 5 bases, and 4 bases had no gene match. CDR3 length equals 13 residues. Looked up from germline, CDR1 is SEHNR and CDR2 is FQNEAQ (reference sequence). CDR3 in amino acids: CASSQGQIYGYTF. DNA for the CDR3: TGTGCCAGCAGCCAGGGACAGATCTATGGCTACACCTTC.

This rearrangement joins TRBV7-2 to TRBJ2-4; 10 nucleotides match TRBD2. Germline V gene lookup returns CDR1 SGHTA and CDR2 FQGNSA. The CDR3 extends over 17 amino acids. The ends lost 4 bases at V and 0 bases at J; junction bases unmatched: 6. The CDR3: CASSSSSSGGAKNIQYF. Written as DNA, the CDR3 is TGTGCCAGCAGCTCCTCCTCTAGCGGGGGAGCCAAAAACATTCAGTACTTC. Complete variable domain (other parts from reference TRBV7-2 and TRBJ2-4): GAGVSQSPSNKVTEKGKDVELRCDPISGHTALYWYRQSLGQGLEFLIYFQGNSAPDKSGLPSDRFSAERTGGSVSTLTIQRTQQEDSAVYLCASSSSSSGGAKNIQYFGAGTRLSVL.

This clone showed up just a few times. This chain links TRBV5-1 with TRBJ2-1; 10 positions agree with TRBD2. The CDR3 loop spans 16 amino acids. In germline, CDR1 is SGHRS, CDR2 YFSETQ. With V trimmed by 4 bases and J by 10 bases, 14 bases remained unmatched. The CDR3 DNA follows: TGCGCCAGCAGCCCCTCTCCGGGACTAGCGAAGAGGGAGCAGTTCTTC. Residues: CASSPSPGLAKREQFF.

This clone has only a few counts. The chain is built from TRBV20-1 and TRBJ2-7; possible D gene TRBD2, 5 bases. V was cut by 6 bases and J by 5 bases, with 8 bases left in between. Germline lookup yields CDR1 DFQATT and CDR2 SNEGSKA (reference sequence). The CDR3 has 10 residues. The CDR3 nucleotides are TGCAGTGCCGGACTGGACGAGCAGTACTTC. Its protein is CSAGLDEQYF.

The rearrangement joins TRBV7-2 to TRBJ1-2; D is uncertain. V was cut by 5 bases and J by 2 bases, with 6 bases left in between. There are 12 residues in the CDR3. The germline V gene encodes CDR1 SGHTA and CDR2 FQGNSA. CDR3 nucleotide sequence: TGTGCCAGCAGCCGGGAAAACTATGGCTACACCTTC. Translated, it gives CASSRENYGYTF.